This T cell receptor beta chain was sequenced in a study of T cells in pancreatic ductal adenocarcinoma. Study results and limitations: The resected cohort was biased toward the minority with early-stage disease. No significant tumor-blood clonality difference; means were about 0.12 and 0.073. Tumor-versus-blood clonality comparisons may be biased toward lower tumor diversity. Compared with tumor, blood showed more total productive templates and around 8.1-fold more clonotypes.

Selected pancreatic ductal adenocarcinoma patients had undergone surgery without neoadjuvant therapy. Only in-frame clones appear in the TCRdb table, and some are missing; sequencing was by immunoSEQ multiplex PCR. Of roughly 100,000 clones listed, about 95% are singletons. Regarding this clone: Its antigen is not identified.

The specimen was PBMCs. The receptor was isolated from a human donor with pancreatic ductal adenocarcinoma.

CDR3 sequence (DNA): TGTGCCTGGGATAGGACAGGTTATAGCACAGATACGCAGTATTTT. Translation: CAWDRTGYSTDTQYF. The chain combines TRBV30 with TRBJ2-3; 7 bases line up with TRBD1. V trimming: 5 bases; J trimming: 0 bases; junction bases outside the gene matches: 8. Germline values: CDR1 GTSNPN, CDR2 SVGIG (reference sequence). The CDR3 runs to 15 residues.